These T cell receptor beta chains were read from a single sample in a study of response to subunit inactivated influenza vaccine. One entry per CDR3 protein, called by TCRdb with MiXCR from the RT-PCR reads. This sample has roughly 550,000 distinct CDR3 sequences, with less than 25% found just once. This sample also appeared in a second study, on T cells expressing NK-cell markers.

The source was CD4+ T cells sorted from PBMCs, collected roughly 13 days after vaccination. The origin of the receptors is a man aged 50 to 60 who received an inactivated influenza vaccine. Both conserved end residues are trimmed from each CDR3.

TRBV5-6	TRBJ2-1	ASSSRSRGVNEQF
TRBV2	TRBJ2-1	ASSTSRDWGEQF
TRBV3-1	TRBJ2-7	ASSRTYRGSNEQY
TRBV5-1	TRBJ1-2	ASSLALTGGRGYT
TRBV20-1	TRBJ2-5	SAGRFQETQY
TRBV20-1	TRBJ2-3	SASVGWGTDTQY
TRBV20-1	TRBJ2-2	SARKGPGELF
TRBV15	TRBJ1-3	ATSRDRRRGAGNTIY
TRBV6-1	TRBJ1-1	ASKRTGQPPFEAF
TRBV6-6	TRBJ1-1	ASSYSKGSRAF
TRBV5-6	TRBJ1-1	ASRAGTEAF
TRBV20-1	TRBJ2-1	SASAGVNGEQF
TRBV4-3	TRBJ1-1	ASSHLDRDTEAF
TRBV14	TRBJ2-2	ASSQVLGTWRTGELF
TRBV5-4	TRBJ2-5	ASSLAIQAAIKPRGAWEETQY
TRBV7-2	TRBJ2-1	ASSLREGDEQF
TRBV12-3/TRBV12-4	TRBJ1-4	ASSLGGTVNNEKLF
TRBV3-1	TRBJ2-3	ASSHSRYARTDTQY
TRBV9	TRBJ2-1	ASSARTSGRSNEQF
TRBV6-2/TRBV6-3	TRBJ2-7	AWGGSYEQY
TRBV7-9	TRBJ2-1	ASSPKYNEQF
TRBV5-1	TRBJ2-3	ASSLALLAADTQY
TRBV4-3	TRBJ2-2	ASSQDGLDTGELF
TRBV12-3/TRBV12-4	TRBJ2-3	ASSFLTDTQY
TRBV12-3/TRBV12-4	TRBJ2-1	ASSFYSSNEQF
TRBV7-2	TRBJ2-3	ASSQSGRLSTDTQY
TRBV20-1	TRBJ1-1	SASYTNTEAF
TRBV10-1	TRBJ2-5	ASSEGLGLKETQY
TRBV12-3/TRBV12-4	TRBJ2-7	ASSFRQGVGEQY
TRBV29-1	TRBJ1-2	SVWTARQDGYT
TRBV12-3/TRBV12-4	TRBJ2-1	ASQSLGTAYNEQF
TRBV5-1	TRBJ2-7	ASSAGDISYEQY
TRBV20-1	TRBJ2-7	SAHLTGGWEEQY
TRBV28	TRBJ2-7	ASSLSLTGNYEQY
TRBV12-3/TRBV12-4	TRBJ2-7	ASSAGARGEQY
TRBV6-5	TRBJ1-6	ASSYSRGGADSPLH
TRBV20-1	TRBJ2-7	SARDLDGYYEQY
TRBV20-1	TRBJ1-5	SVSQRTEGNQPQH
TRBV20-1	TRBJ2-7	SARGGGSWGNEQY
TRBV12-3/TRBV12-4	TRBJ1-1	ASRRLTGGHTEAF
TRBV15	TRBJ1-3	ATSTTQGPSSGNTIY
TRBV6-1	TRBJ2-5	ASSEWAGRAQETQY
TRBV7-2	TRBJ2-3	ASSPLGGELTQY